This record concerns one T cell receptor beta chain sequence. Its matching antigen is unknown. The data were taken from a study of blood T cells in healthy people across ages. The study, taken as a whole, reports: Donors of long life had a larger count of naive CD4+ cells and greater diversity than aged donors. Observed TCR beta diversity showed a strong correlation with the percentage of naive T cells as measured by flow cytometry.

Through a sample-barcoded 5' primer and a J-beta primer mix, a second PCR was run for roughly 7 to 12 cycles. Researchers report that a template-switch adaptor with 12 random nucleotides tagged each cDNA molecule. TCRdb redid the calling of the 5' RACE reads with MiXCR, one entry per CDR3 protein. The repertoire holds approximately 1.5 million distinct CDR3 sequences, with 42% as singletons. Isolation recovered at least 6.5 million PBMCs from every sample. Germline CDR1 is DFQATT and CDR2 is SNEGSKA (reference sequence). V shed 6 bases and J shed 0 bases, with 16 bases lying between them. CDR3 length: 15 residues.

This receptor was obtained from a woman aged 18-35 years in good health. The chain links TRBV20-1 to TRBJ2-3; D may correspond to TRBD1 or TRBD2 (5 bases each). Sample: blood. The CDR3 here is CSAPAPGRSTDTQYF. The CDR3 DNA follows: TGCAGTGCCCCAGCGCCGGGACGGAGCACAGATACGCAGTATTTT.